This T cell receptor beta chain was captured in a study of blood T cells in healthy people across ages (dated by TCRdb to the mid-2010s). In the study overall: Template switching captured roughly one uniquely barcoded TCR beta cDNA molecule per two T cells in model experiments. Donors were grouped into four age groups: young (average about 15 years), middle-aged (39), aged (roughly 67) and long-lived (approximately 82). The study measured age-related changes in TCR beta repertoire diversity using deep sequencing normalized with unique cDNA molecular identifiers. To avoid experimental bias, donors of different ages were spread randomly across the sequencing lanes. For two donors (one aged 18 to 30 and one aged 80 or older), the study analyzed two additional independent replicas of 1 million unique cDNA reads from the same blood draw.

The library was generated by 5' RACE. Reads for this sample came from an Illumina HiSeq 2500. A second roughly 6 to 12 cycle PCR used a sample-barcoded 5' primer and a J-beta primer mix. A unique molecular identifier was introduced onto each TCR beta cDNA molecule by a template-switch 5' adaptor carrying 12 random nucleotides. Each sample yielded at least 2.5 million CDR3-containing paired-end reads. First-strand cDNA synthesis was performed from all RNA using the Mint cDNA synthesis kit, with priming by a TRBC-specific oligonucleotide. After uracil-DNA glycosylase treatment, a first 18-cycle PCR used universal primers M1SS and BC2_uni_R on all cDNA. The authors' analysis ran thus. For normalization, 1 million high-quality reads, each with a distinct molecular identifier, were randomly selected from each sample. Reads with shared molecular identifiers were discarded instead of being binned into consensus sequences. CDR3 identification, clonotype clustering and error correction used MiTCR with a Q25 quality threshold and the strictest error-elimination algorithm. Lower-bound total TCR beta diversity was estimated with a nonparametric unseen species model using Euler transformation. The public sequencing data were trimmed at Q25 with fastp and processed into clonotypes with MiXCR by TCRdb, which kept only in-frame beta chains. Here each entry gathers all rows of one CDR3 protein and keeps the most common genes and DNA. Here the V and J calls rest on TCRdb's processing, not on the authors' analysis. Counted in this sample were 650,000 to 900,000 distinct CDR3 sequences; 62% of them appeared once. Around 30% of the sample belongs to the ten largest clones.

Points on this clonotype: It has no known antigen specificity. There are no base qualities to consult, and no much larger clone falls within one base.

The donors were around 39 Caucasian individuals from Russia, aged about 6 to 100 years, who were systemically healthy. Ten milliliters of peripheral blood were drawn from each donor into EDTA-treated Vacutainer tubes. Ficoll-Paque density-gradient centrifugation was used to isolate PBMCs, with at least 6.5 million per sample. Total RNA, at least 6 micrograms per sample, was extracted from PBMCs with Trizol reagent. Naive CD45RAhigh/CD27high T cell percentages were measured by flow cytometry on a PBMC aliquot from every donor. The research as a whole found: Estimates of total diversity based on one million sequenced T cells were regarded as lower bounds and as underestimates. Conclusive comparison of naive and antigen-experienced compartments was prevented by the profiling of bulk unsorted PBMCs. Compared with the aged group, more naive CD4+ T cells, fewer expanded clones and increased TCR diversity were shown by the long-lived group, suggesting age selection. Because the CMV infection status of the donors was unknown, age-related changes in expanded clonotypes may potentially have been confounded. A strong correlation was found between observed TCR beta diversity and the percentage of naive T cells measured by flow cytometry. Observed TCR beta diversity per million T cells fell roughly linearly with age, and a significant reduction was already apparent by age roughly 40.

V is clipped by 2 bases and J by 6 bases, and the sequence between their germline boundaries is 16 bases long. The CDR3, cysteine through phenylalanine, is 15 amino acids long. This entry keeps only the CDR3 DNA: 45 bases, framed from base 1. In the germline V gene, CDR1 corresponds to MDHEN and CDR2 to SYDVKM. This clonotype was sampled from a man aged 25-45 years in good health. The material sequenced was blood. The rearranged chain carries TRBV28 and TRBJ2-5; the D gene is tentatively TRBD1 or TRBD2, each matching 6 bases. The CDR3 is CASSLERGDLKTQYF. The nucleotide sequence reads TGTGCCAGCAGTTTAGAAAGGGGGGACCTTAAGACCCAGTACTTC.